Shown below are 2 T cell receptor beta chains from a single sample sequenced in a study of OX40 agonist ivuxolimab in advanced cancers. Library preparation was by the immunoSEQ multiplex PCR assay. This is the immuneACCESS table as TCRdb keeps it, with only in-frame sequences that have V and J called. A part of the clones is gone; compared with another copy, unresolved V genes explain less than half, and the rest is unexplained. Recorded for this sample are about 60,000 clones; more than 75% of them occurred a single time. The ten largest account for around 0.99% of the sample. The input for sequencing was CD4+ or CD8+ T cells sorted from blood, taken in a trial of the OX40 agonist ivuxolimab. The receptors derive from an adult with an advanced solid tumor such as melanoma, head and neck, liver or kidney cancer.

V usage is TRBV5-1 and J usage is TRBJ1-1, with TRBD1 identical over 8 bases. The CDR3 totals 13 residues. Germline values: CDR1 SGHRS, CDR2 YFSETQ. Losses at the gene ends were 0 bases for V and 7 bases for J; bases not matched to a gene: 2. CDR3 sequence reads: CASSLGQGFEAFF. The CDR3 region has the DNA TGCGCCAGCAGCTTGGGACAGGGGTTTGAAGCTTTCTTT.

This clone was detected only once. The J gene is TRBJ1-4, the V gene TRBV9; TRBD1 might be the D (6 bases). This CDR3 is 14 amino acids long. In germline, CDR1 is SGDLS, CDR2 YYNGEE. Trimming cost V 4 bases and J 0 bases, with 7 bases left between them. The CDR3 region has the DNA TGTGCCAGCAGCCGGACAGCAACTAATGAAAAACTGTTTTTT. It translates to CASSRTATNEKLFF.